These 21 T cell receptor beta chains were sequenced from one sample in a study of T cells in Graves' hyperthyroidism and ophthalmopathy. What was amplified from RNA transcripts were TCR beta CDR3 regions. HTBI primers were employed in a first-round RT-PCR of the TCR CDR3. TCRdb re-derived calls from the multiplex PCR reads in MiXCR, one entry per CDR3 protein. The table lists about 260,000 distinct CDR3 sequences, 22% of them singletons, with roughly 60% in the top ten. Specimen: blood. These TCRs come from a man aged 30-40 years with Graves' ophthalmopathy.

This clonotype was detected many times. The CDR3 loop is CASSLGTSGRTWDEQFF. Written as DNA, the CDR3 is TGTGCCAGCAGTTTAGGGACTAGCGGGAGGACATGGGATGAGCAGTTCTTC. V is TRBV28 and J is TRBJ2-1, with 15 bases aligning to TRBD2. Germline V gene data show CDR1 as MDHEN and CDR2 as SYDVKM. After removal of 2 bases from V and 8 bases from J, the junction contained 7 bases not matched to a gene. This CDR3 spans 17 amino acids.

This clonotype was recorded only once. A much larger clone differs by one base, so this may be a read error. Without the conserved terminal phenylalanine or tryptophan, this CDR3 likely stems from a read error. V is TRBV18 and J is TRBJ1-5, with D unresolved. Per germline, CDR1 KGHSH and CDR2 LQKENI. V shed 5 bases and J shed 0 bases, with 8 bases lying between them. This CDR3 is 14 amino acids long. CDR3 sequence reads: CASSFGPSNQPQHL. Written as DNA, the CDR3 is TGTGCCAGCTCATTCGGACCTAGCAATCAGCCCCAGCATCTT.

The gene calls are TRBV5-8 and TRBJ1-2; tentative D call: TRBD1 (5 bases). The germline V and J ends were trimmed by 5 bases and 4 bases, with 12 bases remaining between them. Per germline, CDR1 SGHTS and CDR2 YDEGEE. The CDR3 totals 13 residues. The CDR3, as DNA: TGTGCCAGCAGACCGGGACTTATCTATGGCTACACCTTC. It encodes CASRPGLIYGYTF.

This clonotype occurred a few times. This sequence joins TRBV12-3 or TRBV12-4 and TRBJ2-5, with D perhaps TRBD2 (5 bases). This CDR3 is 15 amino acids long. Between the trimmed V and J ends, which lost 2 bases and 0 bases, there was a span of 10 bases. The CDR3 spells CASSLRTQYQETQYF. CDR3 nucleotides: TGTGCCAGCAGTTTAAGGACTCAGTACCAAGAGACCCAGTACTTC.

The gene calls are TRBV2 and TRBJ1-1, with 7 nucleotides matching TRBD1. The J segment lost 5 bases and the V segment lost 7 bases, leaving 13 bases of the junction unmatched. The germline V gene has CDR1 SNHLY and CDR2 FYNNEI. The CDR3 sequence is 15 residues long. CDR3 in DNA: TGTGCCAGCACCAAACTCAGGGGGAAGATTACTGAAGCTTTCTTT. Translation: CASTKLRGKITEAFF.

This clonotype was counted a few times. The chain employs TRBV20-1 and TRBJ1-5; D is unresolved. The V gene lost 0 bases and the J gene lost 2 bases, with 20 bases spanning the gap. The CDR3 contains 18 residues. The germline CDR1 and CDR2 sequences are DFQATT and SNEGSKA (reference sequence). The CDR3 sequence is CSARDSGPFHEGNQPQHF. The CDR3, as DNA: TGCAGTGCTAGAGATAGTGGGCCTTTTCACGAGGGCAATCAGCCCCAGCATTTT.

The V and J genes are TRBV9 and TRBJ1-1, with D hard to call. V dropped 4 bases and J dropped 0 bases, with 13 bases sitting between them. This CDR3 comprises 15 residues. Germline V gene sequence: CDR1 SGDLS, CDR2 YYNGEE. The DNA of the CDR3 is TGTGCCAGCAGCCTCGGCGGAACTGTGAACACTGAAGCTTTCTTT. This sequence encodes CASSLGGTVNTEAFF.

In this sample, this clonotype turned up many times. The CDR3: CSAQPASGGTDTQYF. DNA for the CDR3: TGCAGTGCTCAACCGGCTAGCGGGGGGACAGATACGCAGTATTTT. V usage is TRBV20-1 and J usage is TRBJ2-3, with TRBD2 matching over 11 bases. The CDR3 length is 15 residues. J gave up 3 bases and V 5 bases, and 7 bases lay outside the gene matches. Germline V lookup: CDR1 DFQATT, CDR2 SNEGSKA (reference sequence).

About this clonotype: It may be a read error: a sequence one base away is much more abundant. The chain couples TRBV19 to TRBJ2-1; 11 bases line up with TRBD2. From germline, CDR1 is LNHDA and CDR2 SQIVND (reference sequence). The CDR3 is 18 amino acids. V gave up 5 bases and J gave up 0 bases; unmatched junction bases: 9. CDR3 sequence reads: CASSRRLAGRSSYNEQFF. Here the CDR3 DNA reads TGTGCCAGTAGTCGACGACTAGCGGGAAGGAGCTCCTACAATGAGCAGTTCTTC.

This clonotype was observed many times. The chain joins TRBV29-1 to TRBJ2-1; 8 positions match TRBD2. This CDR3 comprises 14 residues. The junction had 7 bases not matched to a gene; V was cut back by 5 bases and J by 4 bases. The germline gives CDR1 SQVTM, CDR2 ANQGSEA. The CDR3 protein is CSVPREGLYNEQFF. The CDR3 nucleotides are TGCAGCGTTCCCCGGGAGGGCCTTTACAATGAGCAGTTCTTC.

This clonotype was found a few times. The CDR3 here is CASSYGGGRMNTEAFF. The CDR3 DNA sequence: TGTGCCAGCAGTTACGGAGGAGGTCGCATGAACACTGAAGCTTTCTTT. The chain has TRBV6-5 and TRBJ1-1, with unresolved D. CDR1 is MNHEY and CDR2 is SVGAGI in the germline V gene. There are 16 residues in the CDR3. Trimming left V 2 bases short and J 0 bases short, with 13 bases between.

This clonotype was seen a handful of times. The genes are TRBV7-6 and TRBJ2-7; maybe TRBD1 (5 bases). The CDR3 contains 14 residues. Trimming left V 4 bases short and J 4 bases short, with 14 bases between. Germline V CDR1 and CDR2: SGHVS, FNYEAQ. CDR3: CASSSAQGRYEQYF. As DNA, the CDR3 is TGTGCCAGCAGCTCCGCCCAGGGAAGGTACGAGCAGTACTTC.

With respect to this clonotype: This may stem from a read error, because a much larger clone lies one nucleotide away. V gene TRBV2 combines with J gene TRBJ2-5; 10 bases are shared with TRBD1. Germline V lookup: CDR1 SNHLY, CDR2 FYNNEI. The CDR3 runs to 13 residues. The chain's CDR3 is CDSPGQGLETQYF. The DNA of the CDR3 is TGTGACAGTCCGGGACAGGGGTTGGAGACCCAGTACTTC.

The chain employs TRBV10-3 and TRBJ2-3; 8 bases are a match to TRBD2. V lost 3 bases, J lost 4 bases, and 12 bases stayed unmatched. The CDR3 loop spans 17 amino acids. Germline V gene lookup returns CDR1 ENHRY and CDR2 SYGVKD. The CDR3, as DNA: TGTGCCATCAGTGAATTGTTAGCGGGATATTTCCCAGATACGCAGTATTTT. Translation gives CAISELLAGYFPDTQYF.

J is TRBJ2-3 and V is TRBV20-1; 9 positions agree with TRBD2. The CDR3 totals 13 residues. Germline lookup yields CDR1 DFQATT and CDR2 SNEGSKA (reference sequence). V lost 1 base and J lost 7; bases outside the gene matches: 3. The CDR3 DNA follows: TGCAGTGCTAGAGTAGCGGGAGCGAATACGCAGTATTTT. Amino acid sequence: CSARVAGANTQYF.

In its sample, this clonotype was seen many times. The chain employs TRBV5-1 and TRBJ1-1, with 9 bases that match TRBD1. Germline V gene lookup returns CDR1 SGHRS and CDR2 YFSETQ. CDR3 length: 14 residues. V gave up 0 bases and J gave up 6 bases; unmatched junction bases: 3. CDR3 nucleotides: TGCGCCAGCAGCTTGGGGACAGGGGAAGCTGAAGCTTTCTTT. The encoded protein is CASSLGTGEAEAFF. Full variable domain (missing parts from reference TRBV5-1 and TRBJ1-1): KAGVTQTPRYLIKTRGQQVTLSCSPISGHRSVSWYQQTPGQGLQFLFEYFSETQRNKGNFPGRFSGRQFSNSRSEMNVSTLELGDSALYLCASSLGTGEAEAFFGQGTRLTVV.

This clonotype was counted only a few times. The CDR3 nucleotides read TGTGCCAGTAGTACCTCGAACACCGGGGAGCTGTTTTTT. Translation gives CASSTSNTGELFF. V usage is TRBV19 and J usage is TRBJ2-2; no clear D gene. The CDR3 has 13 residues. The germline gives CDR1 LNHDA, CDR2 SQIVND (reference sequence). V gave up 4 bases and J gave up 0 bases, with 3 bases separating them.

V usage is TRBV24-1 and J usage is TRBJ2-2; D might be TRBD1 (5 bases). The V gene's germline CDR1 is KGHDR and CDR2 SFDVKD. V lost 0 bases, J lost 1 base, and 8 bases lay in between. This CDR3 region has 16 residues. Here the CDR3 DNA reads TGTGCCACCAGTGATTTGGACAGAGGGAACACCGGGGAGCTGTTTTTT. It encodes CATSDLDRGNTGELFF.

This clonotype was seen a single time. V and J are TRBV12-3 or TRBV12-4 and TRBJ2-5; D is uncertain. Trimming took off 1 base at V and 1 base at J, with 7 bases between the two ends. This CDR3 region has 14 residues. CDR3 nucleotide sequence: TGTGCCAGCAGTTTAGAAGGCAGCCAAGAGACCCAGTACTTC. Protein: CASSLEGSQETQYF.

This clonotype has ten or more counts. V gene TRBV11-2 combines with J gene TRBJ1-2; D is unclear. The germline V and J ends were trimmed by 2 bases and 6 bases, with 16 bases remaining between them. The CDR3 spans 15 residues. CDR1 is SGHAT and CDR2 is FQNNGV in the germline V gene. The chain's CDR3 is CASSLTVVAENGYTF. DNA of the CDR3: TGTGCCAGCAGCTTAACCGTAGTGGCAGAAAATGGCTACACCTTC.

This clonotype was detected ten times or more. The J gene is TRBJ2-7, the V gene TRBV5-1, with 9 positions matching TRBD1. CDR1 is SGHRS, CDR2 YFSETQ, per germline. This CDR3 has 14 amino acids. The V gene end was trimmed by 4 bases and the J gene end by 2 bases; junction bases not matched to a gene: 4. CDR3 nucleotides: TGCGCCAGCAGCCTCGACAGGGGGACCTACGAGCAGTACTTC. Its translation: CASSLDRGTYEQYF.